One and the same sample provided the 7 T cell receptor beta chains below, sequenced in a study of cytomegalovirus exposure and HLA in healthy donors. With 60 Vbeta and 13 Jbeta primers, the PCR was carried out. Libraries were prepared by immunoSEQ multiplex PCR; TCRdb keeps only in-frame clonotypes and omits some of them. Among some 67,000 clones, roughly nine tenths were seen once, and the ten largest hold about 12%. The sample comprised PBMCs. Every receptor here comes from a woman aged 25 to 39 in good health and CMV-seropositive.

The chain uses TRBV30 and TRBJ2-1; weak D call: TRBD2 (5 bases). Looked up from germline, CDR1 is GTSNPN and CDR2 is SVGIG (reference sequence). CDR3 size: 13 residues. The V and J ends lost 5 bases and 6 bases respectively, with 14 bases between them. CDR3 loop: CAWCWELCNEQFF. The CDR3 DNA reads TGTGCCTGGTGTTGGGAGTTGTGCAATGAGCAGTTCTTC.

This chain joins TRBV29-1 and TRBJ2-7; D remains ambiguous. The CDR3 is 11 amino acids. CDR1 and CDR2 (germline): SQVTM, ANQGSEA. The V and J ends lost 5 bases and 3 bases respectively, with 8 bases between them. Written as DNA, the CDR3 is TGCAGCGTTATGTCGAGCTACGAGCAGTACTTC. It translates to CSVMSSYEQYF.

The chain has TRBV7-6 and TRBJ2-1; 14 bases agree with TRBD2. Unmatched junction bases numbered 8, after V lost 1 base and J lost 6 bases. This CDR3 is 18 amino acids long. CDR1 SGHVS and CDR2 FNYEAQ come from the germline V gene. The CDR3 is CASSLGGTSGSLRNEQFF. For the CDR3, the DNA is TGTGCCAGCAGCTTAGGGGGGACTAGCGGGAGTTTGCGCAATGAGCAGTTCTTC.

The chain is built from TRBV6-4 and TRBJ1-2, with 9 bases that match TRBD1. CDR1 is MRHNA, CDR2 SNTAGT, per germline. The junction had 5 bases not matched to a gene; V was cut back by 3 bases and J by 6 bases. The CDR3 length is 14 residues. CDR3 protein: CASSEVGQGHGYTF. The DNA for the CDR3 is TGTGCCAGCAGTGAAGTGGGACAGGGACATGGCTACACCTTC.

J is TRBJ1-1 and V is TRBV28, with TRBD1 identical over 8 bases. V gave up 5 bases and J gave up 2 bases; unmatched junction bases: 10. Germline V lookup: CDR1 MDHEN, CDR2 SYDVKM. The CDR3 is made up of 16 amino acids. Here the CDR3 DNA reads TGTGCCAGCAGTGCTCCAGGGGGCGTGACAAACACTGAAGCTTTCTTT. Its protein product is CASSAPGGVTNTEAFF.

The chain is built from TRBV19 and TRBJ1-1; D is uncertain. The CDR3 is 13 amino acids. With 5 bases removed from V and 0 bases from J, the gap between germline ends came to 7 bases. CDR1 is LNHDA, CDR2 SQIVND, per germline (reference sequence). The CDR3: CASSGRMNTEAFF. The DNA for the CDR3 is TGTGCCAGTAGTGGCAGGATGAACACTGAAGCTTTCTTT.

V usage is TRBV29-1 and J usage is TRBJ2-7; 11 bases are shared with TRBD2. Germline assignment: CDR1 SQVTM and CDR2 ANQGSEA. Trimming removed 7 bases from V and 5 bases from J; junction bases left unmatched: 10. CDR3 length equals 14 residues. Here the CDR3 reads CSASVLAGEDEQYF. The CDR3 DNA reads TGCAGCGCCTCCGTACTAGCGGGAGAAGACGAGCAGTACTTC.